The source of this T cell receptor (beta chain) is a study of shared T cell receptors in the human thymus. Germline V lookup: CDR1 LGHNA, CDR2 YNFKEQ. This CDR3 spans 17 amino acids. Trimming removed 3 bases at V and 4 bases at J, with 20 bases between. Profiled with immunoSEQ multiplex PCR; TCRdb holds only in-frame clones, not every one. The sample yields hundreds of thousands of clones, around nine tenths seen once. The data also belong to a second study, concerning human thymus T cells. That work states: Infants served as donors; they were healthy and Finnish and were having corrective surgery for congenital heart defects. Corrective heart surgery yielded the resections from which the thymus tissue came. Related research examined unrelated individuals and reported that their thymic repertoires overlapped highly.

The sample was thymocytes. This TCR derives from a boy younger than two with a congenital heart defect. The chain uses TRBV4-2 and TRBJ2-3, with D possibly matching TRBD1 (7 bases). The CDR3 sequence is CASSQEPSAQGADTQYF. As DNA, the CDR3 is TGTGCCAGCAGCCAGGAACCTAGCGCCCAGGGGGCAGATACGCAGTATTTT.